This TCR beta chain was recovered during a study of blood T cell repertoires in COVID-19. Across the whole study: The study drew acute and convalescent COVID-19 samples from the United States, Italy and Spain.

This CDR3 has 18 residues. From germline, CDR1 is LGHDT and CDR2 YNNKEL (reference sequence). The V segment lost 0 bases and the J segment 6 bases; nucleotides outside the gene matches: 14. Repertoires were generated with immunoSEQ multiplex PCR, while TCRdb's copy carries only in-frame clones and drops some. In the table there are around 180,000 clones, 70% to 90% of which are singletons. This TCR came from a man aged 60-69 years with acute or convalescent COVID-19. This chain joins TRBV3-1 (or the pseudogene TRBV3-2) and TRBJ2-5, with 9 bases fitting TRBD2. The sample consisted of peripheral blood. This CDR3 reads CASSQDGGESGRIKTQYF. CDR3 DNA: TGTGCCAGCAGCCAAGACGGGGGGGAAAGCGGGAGGATCAAGACCCAGTACTTC.